These 17 T cell receptor beta chains were sequenced from one sample in a study of T cell responses to AZD1222 COVID-19 vaccine. Assay used: immunoSEQ multiplex PCR; TCRdb lists only in-frame clones, some missing. The sample consists of 80,000 or so clones, 80% to 90% of them appearing once. The source was peripheral blood, collected 28 days after the second AZD1222 dose. The receptors here all came from an adult who received the AZD1222 COVID-19 vaccine.

About this clone itself: Sequence at one end of the junction differs from germline and may be a read error. V and J are TRBV3-1 (or the pseudogene TRBV3-2) and TRBJ2-1; TRBD1 matches 8 bases. This CDR3 is built from 15 residues. Looked up from germline, CDR1 is LGHDT and CDR2 is YNNKEL (reference sequence). CDR3 DNA: TGTGCCAGCAGCAAAGAGGACAGGGTCGCCGATGAGCAGTTCTTC. Encoded protein: CASSKEDRVADEQFF.

The chain combines TRBV6-5 with TRBJ1-5; D is unclear. The germline V and J ends were trimmed by 6 bases and 5 bases, with 11 bases remaining between them. The CDR3 contains 13 residues. Germline lookup yields CDR1 MNHEY and CDR2 SVGAGI. The CDR3 reads CASRPGIHQPQHF. The CDR3 nucleotides read TGTGCCAGCAGACCTGGAATTCATCAGCCCCAGCATTTT.

The DNA for the CDR3 is TGTGCCAGCACGGGGAGGAGCGGGGGTGAAGAGACCCAGTACTTC. This sequence encodes CASTGRSGGEETQYF. The genes are TRBV7-9 and TRBJ2-5; 8 bases match TRBD2. This CDR3 is 15 amino acids long. Trimming cost V 7 bases and J 3 bases; bases outside gene matches: 10. Germline lookup yields CDR1 SEHNR and CDR2 FQNEAQ (reference sequence).

The chain has TRBV6-5 and TRBJ1-5; D is unclear. There are 14 residues in the CDR3. Germline CDR1 and CDR2: MNHEY and SVGAGI. V lost 6 bases, J lost 5 bases, and 14 bases lay in between. This chain's CDR3 is CASRKEAVDQPQHF. The CDR3, as DNA: TGTGCCAGCAGAAAGGAGGCGGTGGATCAGCCCCAGCATTTT.

This clone appeared a single time. The junction departs from germline at one end; a sequencing error may be responsible. The CDR3, as DNA: TGTGCTAGCAGCTTAACAGGGAGCGGTGAGCAGTTCTTC. Its protein is CASSLTGSGEQFF. The chain is built from TRBV7-7 and TRBJ2-1, with D maybe TRBD1 (6 bases). CDR1 SSHAT and CDR2 FNYEAQ come from the germline V gene (reference sequence). There are 13 residues in the CDR3.

CDR3 residues: CASSTQQWGSGNTIYF. As DNA, the CDR3 is TGTGCCAGCAGCACCCAACAGTGGGGCTCTGGAAACACCATATATTTT. The chain is built from TRBV11-2 and TRBJ1-3; D not resolved. Deletions cut 5 bases from V and 0 bases from J, with 14 bases between. The CDR3 extends over 16 amino acids. From germline, CDR1 is SGHAT and CDR2 FQNNGV. Looking up the rest from reference TRBV11-2 and TRBJ1-3 gives the full variable domain: EAGVAQSPRYKIIEKRQSVAFWCNPISGHATLYWYQQILGQGPKLLIQFQNNGVVDDSQLPKDRFSAERLKGVDSTLKIQPAKLEDSAVYLCASSTQQWGSGNTIYFGEGSWLTVV.

This sequence joins TRBV2 and TRBJ1-4; the D is unclear. Germline V gives CDR1 SNHLY, CDR2 FYNNEI. The CDR3 sequence is 16 residues long. V was trimmed by 7 bases and J by 0 bases, leaving 15 bases between them. CDR3 coding DNA: TGTGCCAGCACCCCAGAACGGCTTGCAACTAATGAAAAACTGTTTTTT. This translates into CASTPERLATNEKLFF.

The chain carries TRBV30 and TRBJ1-2, with D unclear. Trimming shortened V by 0 bases and J by 3 bases, and 17 bases separated the two germline ends. The CDR3 is 16 amino acids. In germline, CDR1 is GTSNPN, CDR2 SVGIG (reference sequence). The CDR3 DNA follows: TGTGCCTGGAGTGTATTCCGGGAAGGACCTTACTATGGCTACACCTTC. Protein sequence: CAWSVFREGPYYGYTF.

The chain is built from TRBV9 and TRBJ2-5; D may be TRBD2 (6 bases). The CDR3 is 14 residues long. Germline CDR1 and CDR2: SGDLS and YYNGEE. The V end was cut by 7 bases, the J end by 2 bases, with 15 bases between. CDR3 DNA sequence: TGTGCCAGCGGGTCTAGCGAATTTCAAGAGACCCAGTACTTC. This encodes CASGSSEFQETQYF.

The genes are TRBV4-1 and TRBJ2-1; D possibly corresponds to TRBD2 (7 bases). CDR3 size: 15 residues. With 0 bases removed from V and 8 bases from J, the gap between germline ends came to 14 bases. Germline assignment: CDR1 MGHRA and CDR2 YSYEKL. The CDR3 loop reads CASSQDSRGADEQFF. The CDR3 coding sequence is TGCGCCAGCAGCCAAGATAGTCGGGGGGCGGATGAGCAGTTCTTC.

This rearrangement joins TRBV7-3 to TRBJ2-2; D gene ambiguous. Germline V gene data show CDR1 as SGHTA and CDR2 as FQGTGA. The CDR3 length is 15 residues. Trimming took 2 bases from V and 2 from J, leaving 9 bases between them. Here the CDR3 reads CASSLYGPNTGELFF. The CDR3 DNA reads TGTGCCAGCAGCTTATACGGCCCAAACACCGGGGAGCTGTTTTTT.

This clone was seen a few times. The rearrangement uses TRBV4-1 and TRBJ1-5; D uncertain. CDR3 length: 13 residues. The germline gives CDR1 MGHRA, CDR2 YSYEKL. V was clipped by 1 base and J by 3 bases, with 4 bases between them. The CDR3 reads CASSQGTNQPQHF. In DNA, the CDR3 is TGCGCCAGCAGCCAAGGGACCAATCAGCCCCAGCATTTT.

The chain employs TRBV9 and TRBJ2-7, with D uncertain. The V end lost 3 bases, the J end lost 3 bases, and 10 bases lay between the germline ends. Germline loops: CDR1 SGDLS, CDR2 YYNGEE. The length of the CDR3 is 13 residues. The CDR3 is CASSAGSGYEQYF. As DNA, the CDR3 is TGTGCCAGCAGCGCCGGGTCCGGCTACGAGCAGTACTTC.

The chain links TRBV7-8 to TRBJ1-4; D remains ambiguous. In germline, CDR1 is SGHVS, CDR2 FQNEAQ. There are 16 residues in the CDR3. With 5 bases removed from V and 0 bases from J, the gap between germline ends came to 13 bases. CDR3 residues: CASSVRRTATNEKLFF. The DNA of the CDR3 is TGTGCCAGCAGCGTTCGCCGGACTGCAACTAATGAAAAACTGTTTTTT.

By share of the sample, this clone is medium-sized. The chain is built from TRBV11-2 and TRBJ2-5, with D tentatively TRBD2 (5 bases). V was cut by 2 bases and J by 2 bases, with 15 bases left in between. CDR1 SGHAT and CDR2 FQNNGV come from the germline V gene. This CDR3 spans 16 amino acids. The DNA for the CDR3 is TGTGCCAGCAGCTTAACCGGGGTCCGATTACAAGAGACCCAGTACTTC. Translated: CASSLTGVRLQETQYF.

This chain connects TRBV2 to TRBJ1-1, with D possibly matching TRBD1 (5 bases). This CDR3 comprises 17 residues. The germline CDR1 and CDR2 sequences are SNHLY and FYNNEI. The V and J ends lost 6 bases and 1 base respectively, with 21 bases between them. As DNA, the CDR3 is TGTGCCAGCAGCGATGGGGGGAACTGGTTGGGGAACACTGAAGCTTTCTTT. Its protein product is CASSDGGNWLGNTEAFF.

V is TRBV11-1 and J is TRBJ2-2; D uncertain. Per the germline V gene, CDR1 is SGHAT and CDR2 is FQDESV (reference sequence). CDR3 length: 13 residues. The germline V and J ends were trimmed by 7 bases and 4 bases, with 10 bases remaining between them. Here the CDR3 reads CASTLSGTGELFF. The CDR3, as DNA: TGTGCCAGCACCCTGTCTGGCACCGGGGAGCTGTTTTTT.